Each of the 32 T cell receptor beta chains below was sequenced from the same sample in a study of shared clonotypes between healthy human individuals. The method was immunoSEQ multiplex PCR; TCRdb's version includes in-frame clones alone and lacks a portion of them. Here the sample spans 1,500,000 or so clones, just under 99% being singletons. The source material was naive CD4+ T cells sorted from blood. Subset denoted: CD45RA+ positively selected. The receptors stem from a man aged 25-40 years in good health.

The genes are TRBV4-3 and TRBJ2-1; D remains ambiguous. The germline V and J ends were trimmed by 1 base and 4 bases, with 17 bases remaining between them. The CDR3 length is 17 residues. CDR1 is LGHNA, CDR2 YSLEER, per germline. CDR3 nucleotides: TGCGCCAGCAGCCAAGGGGCGTTTCCGCCCTCTTACAATGAGCAGTTCTTC. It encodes CASSQGAFPPSYNEQFF.

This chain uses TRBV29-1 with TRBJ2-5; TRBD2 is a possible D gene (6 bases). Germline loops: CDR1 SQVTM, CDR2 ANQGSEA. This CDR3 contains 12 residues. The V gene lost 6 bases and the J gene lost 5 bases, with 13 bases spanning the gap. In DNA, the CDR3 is TGCAGCGTGCAACTAGCTCGGGAGACCCAGTACTTC. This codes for CSVQLARETQYF.

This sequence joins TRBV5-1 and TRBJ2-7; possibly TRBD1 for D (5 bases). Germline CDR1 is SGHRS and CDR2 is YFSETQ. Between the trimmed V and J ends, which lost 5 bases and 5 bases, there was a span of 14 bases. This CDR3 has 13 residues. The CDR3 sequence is CASRAQQGDEQYF. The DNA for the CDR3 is TGCGCCAGCAGGGCCCAGCAAGGGGACGAGCAGTACTTC.

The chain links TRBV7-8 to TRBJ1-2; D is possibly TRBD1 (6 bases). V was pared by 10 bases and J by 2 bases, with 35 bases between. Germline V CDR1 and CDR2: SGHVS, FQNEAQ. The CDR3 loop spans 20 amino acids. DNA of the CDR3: TGTGCCACTATGGTCGGGGGGGGTTTATTTCGACAGGAGACAAACTATGGCTACACCTTC. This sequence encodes CATMVGGGLFRQETNYGYTF. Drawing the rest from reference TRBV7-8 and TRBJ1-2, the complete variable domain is GAGVSQSPRYKVAKRGQDVALRCDPISGHVSLFWYQQALGQGPEFLTYFQNEAQLDKSGLPSDRFFAERPEGSVSTLKIQRTQQEDSAVYLCATMVGGGLFRQETNYGYTFGSGTRLTVV.

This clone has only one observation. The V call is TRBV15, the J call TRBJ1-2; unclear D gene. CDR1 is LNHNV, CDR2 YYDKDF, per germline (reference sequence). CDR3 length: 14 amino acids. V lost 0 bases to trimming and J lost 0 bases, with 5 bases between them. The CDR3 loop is CATSRELTNYGYTF. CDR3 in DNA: TGTGCCACCAGCAGAGAGTTAACTAACTATGGCTACACCTTC.

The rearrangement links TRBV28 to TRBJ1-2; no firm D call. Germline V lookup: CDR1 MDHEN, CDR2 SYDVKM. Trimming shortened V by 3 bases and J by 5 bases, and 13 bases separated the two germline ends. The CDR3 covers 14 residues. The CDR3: CASSLLRVPYGYTF. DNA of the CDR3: TGTGCCAGCAGTTTGTTGAGGGTCCCTTATGGCTACACCTTC.

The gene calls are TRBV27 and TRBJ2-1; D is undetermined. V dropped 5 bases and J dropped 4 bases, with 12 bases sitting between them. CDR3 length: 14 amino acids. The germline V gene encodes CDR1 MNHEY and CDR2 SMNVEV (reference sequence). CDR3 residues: CASSLTTGYNEQFF. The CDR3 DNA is TGTGCCAGCAGTCTCACTACCGGGTACAATGAGCAGTTCTTC.

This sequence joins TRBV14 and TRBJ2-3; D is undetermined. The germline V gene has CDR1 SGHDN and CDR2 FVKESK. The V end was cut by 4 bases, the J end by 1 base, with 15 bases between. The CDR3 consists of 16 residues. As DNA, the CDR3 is TGTGCCAGCAGCCCCCTCCTGGGTTCACGCACAGATACGCAGTATTTT. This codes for CASSPLLGSRTDTQYF. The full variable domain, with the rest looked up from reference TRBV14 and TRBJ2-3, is EAGVTQFPSHSVIEKGQTVTLRCDPISGHDNLYWYRRVMGKEIKFLLHFVKESKQDESGMPNNRFLAERTGGTYSTLKVQPAELEDSGVYFCASSPLLGSRTDTQYFGPGTRLTVL.

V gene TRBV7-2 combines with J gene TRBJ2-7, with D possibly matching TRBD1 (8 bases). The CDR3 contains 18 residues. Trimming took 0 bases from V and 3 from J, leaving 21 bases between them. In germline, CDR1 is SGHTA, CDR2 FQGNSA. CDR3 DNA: TGTGCCAGCAGCTTAGCCTCGGGAGGACAGGGAGTGAGCTACGAGCAGTACTTC. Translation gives CASSLASGGQGVSYEQYF.

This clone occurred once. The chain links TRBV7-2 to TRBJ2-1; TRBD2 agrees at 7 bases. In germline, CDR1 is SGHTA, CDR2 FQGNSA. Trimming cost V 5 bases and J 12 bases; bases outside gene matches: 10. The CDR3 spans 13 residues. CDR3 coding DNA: TGTGCCAGCAGCGGAAGGACTAGTTGGGGGCAGTTCTTC. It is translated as CASSGRTSWGQFF.

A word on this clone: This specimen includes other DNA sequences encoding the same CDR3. The CDR3 DNA reads as TGTGCCAGCAGTTTCTCGACTAATGAAAAACTGTTTTTT. Amino acids: CASSFSTNEKLFF. This chain joins TRBV28 and TRBJ1-4; D remains unclear. The CDR3 loop spans 13 amino acids. Germline assignment: CDR1 MDHEN and CDR2 SYDVKM. V shed 3 bases and J shed 2 bases, with 4 bases lying between them.

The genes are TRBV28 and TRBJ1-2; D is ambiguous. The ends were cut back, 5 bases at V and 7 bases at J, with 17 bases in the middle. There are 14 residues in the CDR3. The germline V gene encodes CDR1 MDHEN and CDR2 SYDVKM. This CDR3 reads CASSLTAGNGGYTF. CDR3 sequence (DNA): TGTGCCAGCAGTCTCACCGCGGGAAATGGTGGCTACACCTTC.

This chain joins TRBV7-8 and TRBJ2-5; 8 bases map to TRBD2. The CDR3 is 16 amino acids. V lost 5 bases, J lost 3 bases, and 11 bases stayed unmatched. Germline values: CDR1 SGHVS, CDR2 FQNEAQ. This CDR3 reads CASSPGWGAGEETQYF. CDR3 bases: TGTGCCAGCAGCCCCGGGTGGGGAGCGGGGGAAGAGACCCAGTACTTC. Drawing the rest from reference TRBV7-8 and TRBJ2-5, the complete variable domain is GAGVSQSPRYKVAKRGQDVALRCDPISGHVSLFWYQQALGQGPEFLTYFQNEAQLDKSGLPSDRFFAERPEGSVSTLKIQRTQQEDSAVYLCASSPGWGAGEETQYFGPGTRLLVL.

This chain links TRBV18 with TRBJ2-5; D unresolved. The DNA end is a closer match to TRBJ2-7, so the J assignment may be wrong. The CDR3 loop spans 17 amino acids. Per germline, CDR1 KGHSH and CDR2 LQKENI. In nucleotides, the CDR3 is TGTGCCAGCTCCCCCGCCCCTATACCTTCCGCTCCCTACGAGCAGTACTTC. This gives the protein CASSPAPIPSAPYEQYF.

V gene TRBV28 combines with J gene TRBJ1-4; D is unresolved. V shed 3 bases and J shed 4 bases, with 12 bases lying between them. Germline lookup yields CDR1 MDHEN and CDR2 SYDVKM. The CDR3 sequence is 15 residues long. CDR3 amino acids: CASSLRNPINEKLFF. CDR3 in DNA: TGTGCCAGCAGTTTGAGGAATCCCATTAATGAAAAACTGTTTTTT.

CDR3 DNA sequence: TGTGCCAGCAGCTTGTACAGGGATGAGCAGTTCTTC. The encoded protein is CASSLYRDEQFF. The chain combines TRBV5-5 with TRBJ2-1; a weak D match, TRBD1 (6 bases). CDR1 is SGHKS and CDR2 is YYEKEE in the germline V gene (reference sequence). This CDR3 is 12 amino acids long. V gave up 1 base and J gave up 8 bases, with 7 bases separating them.

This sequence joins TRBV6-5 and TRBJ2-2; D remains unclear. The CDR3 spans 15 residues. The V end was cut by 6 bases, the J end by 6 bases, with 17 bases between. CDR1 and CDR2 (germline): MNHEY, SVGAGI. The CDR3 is CASREISSVAGELFF. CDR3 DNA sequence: TGTGCCAGCAGGGAGATCTCTTCGGTGGCCGGGGAGCTGTTTTTT.

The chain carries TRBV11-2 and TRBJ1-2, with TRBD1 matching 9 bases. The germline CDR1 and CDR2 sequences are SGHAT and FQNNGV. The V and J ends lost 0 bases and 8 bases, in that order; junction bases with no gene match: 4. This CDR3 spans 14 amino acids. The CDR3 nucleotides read TGTGCCAGCAGCTTAGATAGGACAGGGGAGGGCTACACCTTC. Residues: CASSLDRTGEGYTF.

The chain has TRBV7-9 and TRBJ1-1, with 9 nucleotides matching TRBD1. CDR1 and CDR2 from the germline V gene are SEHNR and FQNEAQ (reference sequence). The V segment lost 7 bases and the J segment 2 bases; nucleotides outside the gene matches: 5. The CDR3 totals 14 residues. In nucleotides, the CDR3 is TGTGCCAGCATCCTACAGGGGGCTAACACTGAAGCTTTCTTT. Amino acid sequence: CASILQGANTEAFF.

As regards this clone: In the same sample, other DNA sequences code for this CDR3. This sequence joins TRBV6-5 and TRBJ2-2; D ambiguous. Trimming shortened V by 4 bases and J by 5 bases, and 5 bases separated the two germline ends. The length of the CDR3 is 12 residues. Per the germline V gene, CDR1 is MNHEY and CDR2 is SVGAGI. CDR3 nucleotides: TGTGCCAGCAGTTCTCCTACCGGGGAGCTGTTTTTT. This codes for CASSSPTGELFF.

The chain's CDR3 is CASSQGTTQQYF. Here the CDR3 DNA reads TGTGCCAGCAGTCAAGGGACAACACAGCAGTACTTC. This rearrangement joins TRBV6-5 to TRBJ2-7, with D perhaps TRBD1 (6 bases). This CDR3 is built from 12 residues. The V and J ends lost 5 bases and 8 bases respectively, with 13 bases between them. Germline lookup yields CDR1 MNHEY and CDR2 SVGAGI.

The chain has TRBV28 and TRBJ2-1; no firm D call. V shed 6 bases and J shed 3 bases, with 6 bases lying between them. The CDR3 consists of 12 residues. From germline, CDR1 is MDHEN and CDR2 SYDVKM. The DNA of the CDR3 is TGTGCCAGCAGGGGGTTCTACAATGAGCAGTTCTTC. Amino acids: CASRGFYNEQFF.

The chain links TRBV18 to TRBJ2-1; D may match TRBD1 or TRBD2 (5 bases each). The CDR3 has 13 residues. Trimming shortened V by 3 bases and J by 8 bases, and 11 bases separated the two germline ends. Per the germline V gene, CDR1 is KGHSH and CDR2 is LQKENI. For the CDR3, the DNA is TGTGCCAGCTCACCCCTCCCGGGACATGAGCAGTTCTTC. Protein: CASSPLPGHEQFF.

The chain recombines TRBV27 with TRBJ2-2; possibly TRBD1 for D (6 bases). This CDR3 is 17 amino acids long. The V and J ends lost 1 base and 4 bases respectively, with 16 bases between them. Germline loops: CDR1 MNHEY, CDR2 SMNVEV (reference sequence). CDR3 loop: CASSLLVGQSSTGELFF. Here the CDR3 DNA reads TGTGCCAGCAGTTTATTGGTCGGACAGTCATCCACCGGGGAGCTGTTTTTT.

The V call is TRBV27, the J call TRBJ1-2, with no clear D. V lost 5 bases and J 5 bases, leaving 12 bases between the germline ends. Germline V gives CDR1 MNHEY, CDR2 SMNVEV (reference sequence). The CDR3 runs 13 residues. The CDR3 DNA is TGTGCCAGCAGTCCCCGGGTCTTGTATGGCTACACCTTC. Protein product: CASSPRVLYGYTF.

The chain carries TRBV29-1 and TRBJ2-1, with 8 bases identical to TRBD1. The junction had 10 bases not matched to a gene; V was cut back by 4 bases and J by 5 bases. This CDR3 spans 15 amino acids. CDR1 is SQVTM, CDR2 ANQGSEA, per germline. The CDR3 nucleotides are TGCAGCGTTGTAGTGGGACAGGCAATCAACAATGAGCAGTTCTTC. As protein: CSVVVGQAINNEQFF.

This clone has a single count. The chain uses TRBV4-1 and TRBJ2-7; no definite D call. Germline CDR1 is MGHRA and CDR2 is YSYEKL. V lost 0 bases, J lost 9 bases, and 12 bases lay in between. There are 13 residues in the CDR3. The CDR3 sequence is CASSQDIGARQYF. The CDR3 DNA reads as TGCGCCAGCAGCCAAGATATAGGTGCTAGGCAGTACTTC.

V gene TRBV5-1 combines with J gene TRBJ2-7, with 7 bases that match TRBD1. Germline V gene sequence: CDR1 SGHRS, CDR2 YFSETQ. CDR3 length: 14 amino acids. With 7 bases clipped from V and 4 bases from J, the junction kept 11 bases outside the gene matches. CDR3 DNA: TGCGCCAGCTCTACACAGGGGATCGGGTACGAGCAGTACTTC. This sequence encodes CASSTQGIGYEQYF. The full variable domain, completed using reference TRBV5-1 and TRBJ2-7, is KAGVTQTPRYLIKTRGQQVTLSCSPISGHRSVSWYQQTPGQGLQFLFEYFSETQRNKGNFPGRFSGRQFSNSRSEMNVSTLELGDSALYLCASSTQGIGYEQYFGPGTRLTVT.

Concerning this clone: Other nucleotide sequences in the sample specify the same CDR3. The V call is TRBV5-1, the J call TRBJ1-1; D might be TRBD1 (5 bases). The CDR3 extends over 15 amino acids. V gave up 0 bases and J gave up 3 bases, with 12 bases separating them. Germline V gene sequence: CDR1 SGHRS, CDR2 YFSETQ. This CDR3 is CASSLAGRVDTEAFF. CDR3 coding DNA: TGCGCCAGCAGCTTGGCGGGCAGGGTAGACACTGAAGCTTTCTTT.

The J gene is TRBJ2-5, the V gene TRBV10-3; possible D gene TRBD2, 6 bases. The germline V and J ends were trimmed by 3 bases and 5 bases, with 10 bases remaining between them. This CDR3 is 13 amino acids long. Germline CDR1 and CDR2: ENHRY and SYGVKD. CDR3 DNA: TGTGCCATCAGTGACGGGAGAGGGGAGACCCAGTACTTC. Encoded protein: CAISDGRGETQYF.

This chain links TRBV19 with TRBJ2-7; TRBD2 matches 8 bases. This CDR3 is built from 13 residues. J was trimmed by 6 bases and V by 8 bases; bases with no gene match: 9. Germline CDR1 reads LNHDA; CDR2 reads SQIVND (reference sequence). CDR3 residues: CASSPGLGLEQYF. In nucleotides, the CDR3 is TGTGCCAGTTCTCCGGGACTAGGCCTCGAGCAGTACTTC.

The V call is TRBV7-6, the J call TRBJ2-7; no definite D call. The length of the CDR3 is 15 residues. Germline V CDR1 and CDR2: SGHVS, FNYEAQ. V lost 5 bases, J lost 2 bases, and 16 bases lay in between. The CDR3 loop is CASSQLGFWAYEQYF. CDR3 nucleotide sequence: TGTGCCAGCAGCCAGCTGGGCTTCTGGGCCTACGAGCAGTACTTC. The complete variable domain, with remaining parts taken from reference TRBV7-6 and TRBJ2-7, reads GAGVSQSPRYKVTKRGQDVALRCDPISGHVSLYWYRQALGQGPEFLTYFNYEAQQDKSGLPNDRFSAERPEGSISTLTIQRTEQRDSAMYRCASSQLGFWAYEQYFGPGTRLTVT.